A single sample gave rise to the 11 T cell receptor beta chains below, sequenced in a study of T cell responses to AZD1222 COVID-19 vaccine. The table came from immunoSEQ multiplex PCR; TCRdb's copy has only in-frame clones and leaves some out. The data show fewer than 150,000 clones, roughly 89% seen once. Source: peripheral blood, taken on day 0 of AZD1222 vaccination. The receptors were gathered from an adult in good health.

The rearrangement uses TRBV7-8 and TRBJ1-4; 9 bases line up with TRBD1. V gave up 5 bases and J gave up 8 bases; unmatched junction bases: 12. This CDR3 has 16 residues. Germline CDR1 and CDR2: SGHVS and FQNEAQ. The CDR3 DNA is TGTGCCAGCAGCATAACCACCGGGACAGGGAGGGAAAAACTGTTTTTT. It is translated as CASSITTGTGREKLFF.

The CDR3: CASSVGQGSEAFF. The CDR3 nucleotides are TGTGCCAGCAGCGTCGGACAGGGATCTGAAGCTTTCTTT. This rearrangement joins TRBV9 to TRBJ1-1; TRBD1 matches at 8 bases. Germline V CDR1 and CDR2: SGDLS, YYNGEE. The CDR3 runs 13 residues. Trimming cost V 2 bases and J 6 bases; bases outside gene matches: 3.

The chain has TRBV5-1 and TRBJ1-3; D gene ambiguous. Germline-derived CDR1 and CDR2 are SGHRS and YFSETQ. The CDR3 covers 14 residues. V gave up 4 bases and J gave up 2 bases, with 10 bases separating them. This CDR3 reads CASSRGRPGNTIYF. DNA of the CDR3: TGCGCCAGCAGCCGCGGCAGACCTGGAAACACCATATATTTT.

This CDR3 reads CSVNIQGETEAFF. DNA for the CDR3: TGCAGCGTGAATATCCAGGGGGAAACTGAAGCTTTCTTT. The gene calls are TRBV29-1 and TRBJ1-1; 7 positions agree with TRBD1. The CDR3 consists of 13 residues. The J segment lost 5 bases and the V segment lost 6 bases, leaving 9 bases of the junction unmatched. In germline, CDR1 is SQVTM, CDR2 ANQGSEA.

CDR3 in DNA: TGTGCCAGCAGCCCCAAGACAGGGCCAGGATCACCCCTCCACTTT. It specifies CASSPKTGPGSPLHF. The chain combines TRBV5-4 with TRBJ1-6, with 7 bases that match TRBD1. In germline, CDR1 is SGHNT, CDR2 YYREEE (reference sequence). The CDR3 extends over 15 amino acids. V lost 4 bases to trimming and J lost 10 bases; unmatched junction nucleotides: 11.

This chain connects TRBV5-1 to TRBJ2-1; 10 bases are shared with TRBD2. This CDR3 has 15 residues. Germline V gene data show CDR1 as SGHRS and CDR2 as YFSETQ. Trimming removed 4 bases from V and 5 bases from J; junction bases left unmatched: 6. This chain's CDR3 is CASSGLAGVNNEQFF. CDR3 in DNA: TGCGCCAGCAGCGGGCTAGCGGGAGTCAACAATGAGCAGTTCTTC. Variable domain in full (rest from reference TRBV5-1 and TRBJ2-1): KAGVTQTPRYLIKTRGQQVTLSCSPISGHRSVSWYQQTPGQGLQFLFEYFSETQRNKGNFPGRFSGRQFSNSRSEMNVSTLELGDSALYLCASSGLAGVNNEQFFGPGTRLTVL.

This clone was found a few times. The rearrangement links TRBV21-1 to TRBJ1-5. TRBV21-1 is marked as a pseudogene. The CDR3 loop spans 19 amino acids. DNA of the CDR3: TGTGCCAGCAGCAAAAGGGGACCGGACACCGGGAGGTTTCATCAGCCCCAGCATTTT. Protein product: CASSKRGPDTGRFHQPQHF.

The chain joins TRBV18 to TRBJ2-3, with TRBD1 as a possible D gene (5 bases). Trimming pared 4 bases from V and 3 bases from J, leaving 11 bases between. The V gene's germline CDR1 is KGHSH and CDR2 LQKENI. This CDR3 spans 14 amino acids. The CDR3 nucleotides are TGTGCCAGCTCACTTAAGGGGTTTACAGATACGCAGTATTTT. Its protein is CASSLKGFTDTQYF.

This clone came up once. The chain couples TRBV13 to TRBJ1-5, with D uncertain. The ends were cut back, 4 bases at V and 2 bases at J, with 18 bases in the middle. CDR1 and CDR2 (germline): PRHDT, FYEKMQ (reference sequence). The CDR3 consists of 17 residues. CDR3 sequence: CASSSREGEFGNQPQHF. The CDR3 DNA is TGTGCCAGCAGCTCTCGAGAGGGTGAATTTGGCAATCAGCCCCAGCATTTT.

The chain couples TRBV7-2 to TRBJ1-2; D gene unclear. The germline V gene has CDR1 SGHTA and CDR2 FQGNSA. V shed 2 bases and J shed 2 bases, with 3 bases lying between them. The CDR3 covers 12 residues. CDR3 in amino acids: CASSLQNYGYTF. CDR3 nucleotides: TGTGCCAGCAGCTTACAAAACTATGGCTACACCTTC.

The chain is built from TRBV18 and TRBJ1-4; D gene ambiguous. The V and J ends lost 2 bases and 3 bases respectively, with 7 bases between them. CDR1 is KGHSH and CDR2 is LQKENI in the germline V gene. This CDR3 comprises 14 residues. This chain's CDR3 is CASSPGDANEKLFF. CDR3 in DNA: TGTGCCAGCTCACCAGGGGATGCTAATGAAAAACTGTTTTTT.